This is a list of T cell receptor beta chains from one sample in a study of cytomegalovirus exposure and HLA in healthy donors. Clones were read by immunoSEQ multiplex PCR, and TCRdb kept only the in-frame ones, dropping some. The repertoire holds roughly 150,000 clones, around nine tenths seen once, with 3% to 3.5% in the top ten. Sequencing input: PBMCs. The source is a young woman in good health and CMV-seropositive. The CDR3 runs from the conserved cysteine through the conserved F or W. A D gene is named only where the DNA matches it firmly. Size values are once, few and many counts, or a class for expanded clones, and some rows have none.

clone_size j_call d_call v_call cdr3_aa cdr3_nt
few TRBJ1-2 TRBD1 TRBV2 CASRAGTANYGYTF TGTGCCAGTCGAGCCGGGACAGCTAACTATGGCTACACCTTC
. TRBJ1-4 . TRBV28 CASSFGQGGISTNEKLFF TGTGCCAGCAGTTTCGGTCAGGGTGGAATCTCAACTAATGAAAAACTGTTTTTT
. TRBJ1-1 TRBD1 TRBV30 CACGQGADTEAFF TGTGCCTGTGGACAGGGGGCTGACACTGAAGCTTTCTTT
. TRBJ1-1 . TRBV4-1 CASSQARRNTEAFF TGCGCCAGCAGCCAAGCTCGGAGGAACACTGAAGCTTTCTTT
. TRBJ2-1 TRBD1 TRBV30 CAWTLDRGSYNEQFF TGTGCCTGGACCCTGGACAGGGGCTCCTACAATGAGCAGTTCTTC
. TRBJ2-5 . TRBV2 CASTTGTRGETQYF TGTGCCAGCACAACAGGGACAAGGGGAGAGACCCAGTACTTC
. TRBJ2-7 TRBD2 TRBV28 CASSPSRRGGRYEQYF TGTGCCAGCAGTCCCAGTCGGCGGGGGGGACGGTACGAGCAGTACTTC
. TRBJ2-6 TRBD2 TRBV4-1 CASSHLGSLREGPGANVLTF TGCGCCAGCAGCCACCTGGGGTCTTTGCGGGAGGGCCCTGGGGCCAACGTCCTGACTTTC
. TRBJ1-1 . TRBV25-1 CASSEWDSPTEAFF TGTGCCAGCAGTGAATGGGACTCCCCCACTGAAGCTTTCTTT
many TRBJ1-5 . TRBV7-8 CASSLGWGEPQHF TGTGCCAGCAGCTTAGGCTGGGGAGAGCCCCAGCATTTT
. TRBJ1-4 . TRBV4-1 CASSQGAAWEKLFF TGCGCCAGCAGCCAGGGGGCAGCGTGGGAAAAACTGTTTTTT
. TRBJ2-7 . TRBV29-1 CSVAHGRGEQYF TGCAGCGTCGCCCATGGCCGAGGCGAGCAGTACTTC
. TRBJ2-3 . TRBV28 CASSLASSSFTQYF TGTGCCAGCAGTTTAGCTAGCTCCTCCTTTACGCAGTATTTT
. TRBJ2-1 . TRBV1 CTSSPGKTSGYHNEQFF TGCACCAGCAGCCCCGGCAAGACTAGCGGCTATCACAATGAGCAGTTCTTC
. TRBJ2-2 TRBD2 TRBV9 CASSVVTSGKDTGELFF TGTGCCAGCAGCGTAGTAACTAGCGGGAAAGACACCGGGGAGCTGTTTTTT
. TRBJ2-3 TRBD2 TRBV9 CASSPNWSGRASDTQYF TGTGCCAGCAGCCCTAATTGGAGCGGGAGGGCCTCAGATACGCAGTATTTT
. TRBJ1-2 TRBD1 TRBV7-2 CASSLGQGADGYTF TGTGCCAGCAGCTTAGGACAGGGGGCGGATGGCTACACCTTC
. TRBJ1-3 TRBD1 TRBV7-9 CASSLVGQGSGNTIYF TGTGCCAGCAGCTTAGTTGGACAGGGGTCTGGAAACACCATATATTTT
. TRBJ2-7 TRBD2 TRBV11-1 CASSQTRTSGIQQYF TGTGCCAGCAGCCAAACCAGGACTAGCGGGATCCAGCAGTACTTC
. TRBJ1-2 . TRBV6-1 CASRLSYGYTF TGTGCCAGCAGGTTGAGCTATGGCTACACCTTC
. TRBJ2-7 TRBD2 TRBV5-5 CASSVLAGGPYEQYF TGTGCCAGCAGCGTACTAGCGGGAGGGCCCTACGAGCAGTACTTC
few TRBJ2-2 . TRBV28 CASSLTPSSTGELFF TGTGCCAGCAGTCTGACGCCCTCTAGCACCGGGGAGCTGTTTTTT
. TRBJ2-3 TRBD1 TRBV5-4 CASSTPGTGFTDTQYF TGTGCCAGCAGCACACCCGGGACAGGGTTCACAGATACGCAGTATTTT
. TRBJ2-7 . TRBV15 CATSRDYSGEQYF TGTGCCACCAGCAGGGACTATAGTGGCGAGCAGTACTTC
. TRBJ2-3 . TRBV27 CASSPPLGAGTDTQYF TGTGCCAGCAGTCCCCCTCTGGGGGCAGGCACAGATACGCAGTATTTT
. TRBJ2-7 TRBD2 TRBV11-3 CASSLRLAGEQYF TGTGCCAGCAGCCTTAGACTAGCTGGCGAGCAGTACTTC
once TRBJ1-2 . TRBV27 CASSPREGYGYTF TGTGCCAGCAGTCCCCGGGAGGGGTATGGCTACACCTTC
. TRBJ1-1 . TRBV29-1 CSGGRGNTEAFF TGCAGCGGCGGGCGGGGGAACACTGAAGCTTTCTTT
. TRBJ2-3 TRBD2 TRBV7-3 CASSRGLAGGSTDTQYF TGTGCCAGCAGCCGGGGACTAGCGGGAGGGAGCACAGATACGCAGTATTTT
few TRBJ2-7 . TRBV28 CATTSGRYEQYF TGTGCCACCACGTCCGGCAGGTACGAGCAGTACTTC
. TRBJ1-4 TRBD1 TRBV2 CASSEAGTGDEKLFF TGTGCCAGCAGTGAAGCGGGCACAGGGGATGAAAAACTGTTTTTT
once TRBJ2-7 TRBD1 TRBV7-8 CASSLSTGVNEQYF TGTGCCAGCAGCCTTTCGACAGGGGTGAACGAGCAGTACTTC
. TRBJ2-7 TRBD1 TRBV30 CAGRTGGTVGQYF TGTGCCGGCAGGACAGGGGGGACGGTTGGGCAGTACTTC
once TRBJ2-1 . TRBV4-1 CASSQAPFSYNEQFF TGCGCCAGCAGCCAAGCTCCCTTCTCCTACAATGAGCAGTTCTTC
. TRBJ2-7 TRBD2 TRBV6-1 CASSETLAVPPYEQYF TGTGCCAGCAGTGAGACACTAGCGGTACCCCCCTACGAGCAGTACTTC
. TRBJ2-7 TRBD2 TRBV5-1 CASTSQLAASSYEQYF TGCGCCAGCACGTCACAACTAGCGGCCAGCTCCTACGAGCAGTACTTC
. TRBJ2-1 TRBD2 TRBV7-9 CASSLSVSLAGDDNEQFF TGTGCCAGCAGCTTATCGGTCTCACTAGCGGGAGACGACAATGAGCAGTTCTTC
. TRBJ2-3 TRBD2 TRBV5-1 CASSEGLAWTDTQYF TGCGCCAGCAGCGAGGGACTAGCGTGGACAGATACGCAGTATTTT
once TRBJ2-7 . TRBV5-1 CASSLGSAGSSYEQYF TGCGCCAGCAGCTTGGGCAGCGCTGGGAGCTCCTACGAGCAGTACTTC
. TRBJ2-2 TRBD2 TRBV7-9 CASSLPSGTGGELFF TGTGCCAGCAGCTTACCCAGCGGGACCGGCGGGGAGCTGTTTTTT
few TRBJ2-3 TRBD2 TRBV15 CATSRAGVRTDTQYF TGTGCCACCAGCAGGGCGGGAGTCCGAACAGATACGCAGTATTTT
. TRBJ2-7 TRBD2 TRBV6-5 CASSPGLAAEQYF TGTGCCAGCAGCCCTGGACTAGCTGCCGAGCAGTACTTC
. TRBJ1-3 . TRBV4-2 CASRMAGFGNTIYF TGTGCCAGCCGAATGGCGGGTTTTGGAAACACCATATATTTT
once TRBJ2-2 TRBD1 TRBV10-3 CAISGSDRGGTGELFF TGTGCCATCAGTGGGTCTGACAGGGGAGGCACCGGGGAGCTGTTTTTT
once TRBJ2-2 . TRBV19 CASSIVLVHPTGELFF TGTGCCAGTAGTATTGTGCTAGTTCATCCCACCGGGGAGCTGTTTTTT
once TRBJ2-1 TRBD1 TRBV5-1 CASSEEGQAYNEQFF TGCGCCAGCAGCGAGGAGGGACAGGCCTACAATGAGCAGTTCTTC
. TRBJ2-7 TRBD2 TRBV4-1 CASSQGGETSGREQYF TGCGCCAGCAGCCAAGGTGGCGAGACTAGCGGGAGGGAGCAGTACTTC
. TRBJ2-3 . TRBV5-1 CASSLGGTETITDTQYF TGCGCCAGCAGCTTGGGTGGGACTGAAACTATCACAGATACGCAGTATTTT
. TRBJ1-1 TRBD1 TRBV29-1 CSVDSTGGLNTEAFF TGCAGCGTTGATTCGACAGGGGGATTGAACACTGAAGCTTTCTTT
few TRBJ1-2 . TRBV30 CAWLQGNYGYTF TGTGCCTGGTTACAGGGAAACTATGGCTACACCTTC
once TRBJ2-3 TRBD2 TRBV6-5 CASNSLAGADTQYF TGTGCCAGCAATTCTCTAGCGGGAGCAGATACGCAGTATTTT
. TRBJ2-7 TRBD1 TRBV9 CASSVDSGQAYEQYF TGTGCCAGCAGCGTAGACTCAGGACAGGCCTACGAGCAGTACTTC
. TRBJ2-2 TRBD1 TRBV5-1 CASRGDSSGELFF TGCGCCAGCAGGGGGGACAGTTCCGGGGAGCTGTTTTTT
. TRBJ1-4 . TRBV9 CASSAGGHGGEKLFF TGTGCCAGCAGCGCGGGGGGACATGGAGGTGAAAAACTGTTTTTT
. TRBJ2-1 TRBD2 TRBV27 CASSHSTSGTYNEQFF TGTGCCAGCAGTCATTCGACTAGCGGGACTTACAATGAGCAGTTCTTC
few TRBJ2-7 . TRBV6-5 CASSSAGEQYF TGTGCCAGCAGTTCAGCGGGTGAGCAGTACTTC
. TRBJ2-3 . TRBV5-1 CASSPGGGGTITDTQYF TGCGCCAGCAGCCCTGGCGGGGGCGGGACGATCACAGATACGCAGTATTTT
. TRBJ2-7 TRBD2 TRBV7-9 CASSPRAYLAGDVLYEQYF TGTGCCAGCAGCCCCCGGGCTTACCTAGCGGGAGACGTCCTCTACGAGCAGTACTTC
. TRBJ2-7 TRBD2 TRBV6-5 CASRSGLAGFQYF TGTGCCAGCAGATCCGGTCTAGCGGGATTTCAGTACTTC